Below are 3 T cell receptor beta chains sequenced from a single sample in a study of shared T cell receptors in the human thymus. The data were produced by immunoSEQ multiplex PCR, yet TCRdb's version contains in-frame clones alone and is incomplete. The table records about 380,000 clones, over 90% of them present only once. Sequences were obtained from thymocytes. These receptors all come from a human donor.

V usage is TRBV4-3 and J usage is TRBJ1-5; D is unclear. V was trimmed by 3 bases and J by 2 bases, leaving 23 bases between them. CDR3 length: 19 residues. Germline CDR1 and CDR2: LGHNA and YSLEER. The CDR3 nucleotides are TGCGCCAGCAGCCATGACCACAGTTCCGCGTTCTACGGCAATCAGCCCCAGCATTTT. Protein sequence: CASSHDHSSAFYGNQPQHF.

The V gene is TRBV11-3, the J gene TRBJ2-2; 8 nucleotides agree with TRBD1. CDR1 SGHNT and CDR2 YENEEA come from the germline V gene. The CDR3 extends over 14 amino acids. Trimming took 4 bases from V and 4 from J; bases not matched to a gene: 2. For the CDR3, the DNA is TGTGCCAGCAGCTCAGGGGGCAGCACCGGGGAGCTGTTTTTT. It encodes CASSSGGSTGELFF.

V is TRBV7-9 and J is TRBJ1-1; possibly TRBD1 for D (5 bases). The CDR3 has 16 amino acids. Germline-derived CDR1 and CDR2 are SEHNR and FQNEAQ (reference sequence). With 5 bases removed from V and 6 bases from J, the gap between germline ends came to 22 bases. The CDR3 DNA sequence: TGTGCCAGCAGCCCCCGGCGGGGGTTCGAAAAGGCTGAAGCTTTCTTT. Translation gives CASSPRRGFEKAEAFF.